This T cell receptor (beta chain) was obtained from a study of cytomegalovirus exposure and HLA in healthy donors. General observations from the study: A missense variant in DCLRE1C was later tied to TCR beta V- and J-gene trimming. The records held CMV serostatus as the only immune exposure information. A later analysis reportedly found fewer N-insertions in an Asian-associated ancestry cluster than the roughly 670-donor mean. As a later analysis revealed, the rate of TCR association differed by HLA locus, with DRB1 most and HLA-C fewest.

Details on this clone: No antigen is known for it.

13 Jbeta primers and 60 Vbeta primers were used for the PCR. The table came from immunoSEQ multiplex PCR; TCRdb's copy has only in-frame clones and leaves some out. Counted here are 150,000 to 200,000 clones, around 78% occurring once; the ten biggest clones make up 6.5% to 9%. This receptor was identified in a woman between 40 and 50 years old in good health and CMV-seropositive. Sequences were obtained from PBMCs.

In DNA form, the CDR3 reads TGTGCCAGCAGCCCGGACGACAGCTCTGGAAACACCATATATTTT. It specifies CASSPDDSSGNTIYF. The rearrangement joins TRBV5-4 to TRBJ1-3; D might be TRBD1 (5 bases). The V end was cut by 4 bases, the J end by 0 bases, with 11 bases between. CDR1 and CDR2 (germline): SGHNT, YYREEE (reference sequence). The CDR3 runs to 15 residues.